This entry lists 9 T cell receptor beta chains sequenced from one sample in a study of blood T cell repertoires in COVID-19. Sequencing was performed with immunoSEQ multiplex PCR; in TCRdb, only in-frame clones are kept and a portion is missing. The top ten hold 8% to 13% of the sample, which has roughly 280,000 clones, approximately 85% seen once. The source material was peripheral blood. The origin of the receptors is a woman aged 70-85 years with acute or convalescent COVID-19.

The chain combines TRBV13 with TRBJ2-2; no definite D call. V lost 5 bases, J lost 7 bases, and 8 bases lay in between. The CDR3 has 12 residues. From germline, CDR1 is PRHDT and CDR2 FYEKMQ (reference sequence). The CDR3 spells CASSELLGELFF. CDR3 DNA sequence: TGTGCCAGCAGCGAATTACTCGGGGAGCTGTTTTTT.

In its sample, this clone was seen a few times. The rearrangement uses TRBV5-1 and TRBJ2-7, with D possibly matching TRBD2 (7 bases). V shed 4 bases and J shed 5 bases, with 10 bases lying between them. The CDR3 has 12 amino acids. In germline, CDR1 is SGHRS, CDR2 YFSETQ. The DNA of the CDR3 is TGCGCCAGCAGCGAAGGGGGGGACGAGCAGTACTTC. Translating gives CASSEGGDEQYF.

This clone was observed a single time. For the CDR3, the DNA is TGTGCCAGCTCGTCGACTTCCAACTATGGCTACACCTTC. Translated: CASSSTSNYGYTF. The chain carries TRBV18 and TRBJ1-2; D unresolved. Trimming shortened V by 6 bases and J by 2 bases, and 10 bases separated the two germline ends. The CDR3 runs to 13 residues. CDR1 and CDR2 from the germline V gene are KGHSH and LQKENI.

This clone has a handful of counts. The CDR3 sequence: CASSNPAGTGALSSPLHF. The DNA of the CDR3 is TGCGCCAGCAGCAACCCGGCCGGGACAGGTGCTTTATCATCACCCCTCCACTTT. The chain links TRBV5-1 to TRBJ1-6, with TRBD1 matching over 8 bases. The CDR3 spans 18 residues. Germline V gene lookup returns CDR1 SGHRS and CDR2 YFSETQ. V was pared by 4 bases and J by 10 bases, with 19 bases of the junction left unmatched.

The rearrangement links TRBV5-4 to TRBJ2-5; possible D gene TRBD2, 5 bases. Germline V gives CDR1 SGHNT, CDR2 YYREEE (reference sequence). V was pared by 5 bases and J by 0 bases, with 14 bases between. This CDR3 has 15 amino acids. CDR3 coding DNA: TGTGCCAGCAGACGAGACTACAATAACCAAGAGACCCAGTACTTC. Amino acid sequence: CASRRDYNNQETQYF.

V and J are TRBV24-1 and TRBJ1-1; D might be TRBD1 (5 bases). From germline, CDR1 is KGHDR and CDR2 SFDVKD. Trimming removed 7 bases at V and 1 base at J, with 15 bases between. The CDR3 sequence is 15 residues long. The CDR3 DNA reads as TGTGCCACCAGACCTGCCCGGGGGGGGAACACTGAAGCTTTCTTT. Encoded protein: CATRPARGGNTEAFF.

The rearrangement joins TRBV29-1 to TRBJ1-4; TRBD1 matches at 8 bases. After removal of 6 bases from V and 3 bases from J, the junction contained 12 bases not matched to a gene. The germline V gene has CDR1 SQVTM and CDR2 ANQGSEA. The CDR3 has 16 residues. The CDR3, as DNA: TGCAGCGTCGCTCAATCCAGGGGGCTGGCTAATGAAAAACTGTTTTTT. Amino acid sequence: CSVAQSRGLANEKLFF.

The rearrangement links TRBV4-1 to TRBJ1-3; D unclear. Looked up from germline, CDR1 is MGHRA and CDR2 is YSYEKL. CDR3 size: 14 residues. Trimming took off 1 base at V and 3 bases at J, with 7 bases between the two ends. DNA for the CDR3: TGCGCCAGCAGCCAAGGTTGGCATGGAAACACCATATATTTT. Translating it yields CASSQGWHGNTIYF.

The chain joins TRBV5-1 to TRBJ1-1; TRBD1 agrees at 7 bases. The germline V gene has CDR1 SGHRS and CDR2 YFSETQ. The CDR3 runs to 13 residues. The V gene end was trimmed by 7 bases and the J gene end by 2 bases; junction bases not matched to a gene: 5. The CDR3 DNA reads TGCGCCAGCGTGCGGGACAGTAACACTGAAGCTTTCTTT. Its translation: CASVRDSNTEAFF.